A selection of T cell receptor beta chains follows, all from one sample in a study of T-cell reconstitution after alpha-beta-depleted transplantation in children. Each CDR3 protein is one row after TCRdb ran MiXCR on the PCR reads. The repertoire holds approximately 230,000 distinct CDR3 sequences, about 24% seen once, with under 5.5% in the top ten. Sequenced material: PBMCs, mostly from graft donor cells, taken 360 days after TCRalphabeta/CD19-depleted stem cell transplant. Receptors originate from a female patient aged 2-15 years who had a stem cell transplant for congenital amegakaryocytic thrombocytopenia, so the T cells may come from the graft donor. CDR3s include the opening cysteine and the closing phenylalanine or tryptophan.

j_call,v_call,cdr3_aa
TRBJ2-3,TRBV29-1,CSVAGGADTQYF
TRBJ2-3,TRBV11-2,CASSLAGPADTQYF
TRBJ2-2,TRBV6-2/TRBV6-3,CASSYLPGLHTGELFF
TRBJ2-5,TRBV6-1,CASSQNSGSQETQYF
TRBJ2-3,TRBV5-1,CASSLADPDTQYF
TRBJ2-5,TRBV10-3,CAISEGTSGYQETQYF
TRBJ1-6,TRBV7-9,CASSLAFGYSPLHF
TRBJ2-7,TRBV6-1,CASRRTGPSEQYF
TRBJ2-3,TRBV4-1,CASSQGGAADTQYF
TRBJ2-3,TRBV7-2,CASSLVAGLADTQYF
TRBJ2-7,TRBV5-6,CAGSSGQTYEQYF
TRBJ2-5,TRBV12-3/TRBV12-4,CASSLGGKAEETQYF
TRBJ2-1,TRBV4-2,CASSRVDFVEGARGEQFF
TRBJ2-7,TRBV6-5,CASSYEGGGYEQYF
TRBJ2-5,TRBV12-3/TRBV12-4,CASSGEPGTSGSETQYF
TRBJ2-2,TRBV15,CATSSPLAGVRTGELFF
TRBJ1-6,TRBV4-1,CASSQEGGQGHSPLHF
TRBJ2-5,TRBV15,CATSRAKDRGETQYF
TRBJ2-1,TRBV20-1,CSAFKDWGYEQFF
TRBJ2-7,TRBV4-1,CASSQGHTSYEQYF
TRBJ2-6,TRBV29-1,CSVAGFSGANVLTF
TRBJ1-3,TRBV7-9,CASSPPGGNTIYF
TRBJ1-4,TRBV4-1,CASSPLSGSLEKLFF
TRBJ2-7,TRBV24-1,CATSDRSYEQYF
TRBJ2-1,TRBV29-1,CSAGGGDYNEQFF
TRBJ2-5,TRBV7-2,CASSLQRHETQYF